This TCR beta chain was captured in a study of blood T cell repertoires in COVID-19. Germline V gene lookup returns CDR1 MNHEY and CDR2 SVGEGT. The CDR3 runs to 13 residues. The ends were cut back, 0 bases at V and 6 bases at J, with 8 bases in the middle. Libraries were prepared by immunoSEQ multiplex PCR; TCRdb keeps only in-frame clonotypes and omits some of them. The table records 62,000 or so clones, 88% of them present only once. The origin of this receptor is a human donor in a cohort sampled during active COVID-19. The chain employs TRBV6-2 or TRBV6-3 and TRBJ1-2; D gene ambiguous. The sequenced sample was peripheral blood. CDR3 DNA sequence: TGTGCCAGCAGTTACTCGTGGCAGGATGGCTACACCTTC. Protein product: CASSYSWQDGYTF.